These T cell receptor beta chains were read from a single sample in a study of early T cells in non-severe SARS-CoV-2 infection. TCRdb itself ran the 5' RACE reads through MiXCR, one entry per CDR3 protein. The table records some 82,000 distinct CDR3 sequences, about 12% of them present only once. Sequenced sample: whole blood. The receptors were gathered from an adult who was a healthcare worker with PCR-confirmed SARS-CoV-2 infection or an uninfected control (not recorded which). Each CDR3 is given with its conserved first and last residue. D genes are given only for firm matches. Not every row has a clone size; where given, it reads once, few, many or a size class.

clone_size j_call d_call v_call cdr3_aa cdr3_nt
. TRBJ1-1 . TRBV5-6 CASSFLTVNTEAFF TGTGCCAGCAGCTTCCTGACAGTGAACACTGAAGCTTTCTTT
many TRBJ2-1 . TRBV29-1 CSVDGEQFF TGCAGCGTTGACGGGGAGCAGTTCTTC
. TRBJ1-4 . TRBV25-1 CASSEKKATNEKLFF TGTGCCAGCAGTGAAAAGAAGGCAACTAATGAAAAACTGTTTTTT
many TRBJ1-1 . TRBV5-4 CASSFGPPDMNTEAFF TGTGCCAGCAGCTTTGGGCCCCCAGACATGAACACTGAAGCTTTCTTT
. TRBJ1-1 . TRBV14 CASSQDPGRATEAFF TGTGCCAGCAGCCAAGATCCGGGCAGGGCCACTGAAGCTTTCTTT
few TRBJ2-7 TRBD1 TRBV2 CASTADRAYEQYF TGTGCCAGCACCGCCGACAGGGCCTACGAGCAGTACTTC
. TRBJ2-7 TRBD2 TRBV5-1 CASSLLAGAQEQYF TGCGCCAGCAGCCTACTAGCGGGAGCGCAAGAGCAGTACTTC
. TRBJ2-3 . TRBV13 CASGTPSTDTQYF TGTGCCAGTGGGACACCGAGCACAGATACGCAGTATTTT
many TRBJ2-1 TRBD2 TRBV28 CAAGLTSGGGGEQFF TGTGCCGCTGGACTTACTAGCGGAGGTGGGGGTGAGCAGTTCTTC
few TRBJ2-3 TRBD2 TRBV29-1 CSVEAGIAGDPRADTQYF TGCAGCGTTGAGGCTGGAATAGCGGGGGACCCACGGGCAGATACGCAGTATTTT
. TRBJ2-7 TRBD2 TRBV6-5 CASSWGSGSSYEQYF TGTGCCAGCAGTTGGGGTAGCGGGAGCTCCTACGAGCAGTACTTC
. TRBJ2-7 . TRBV6-2/TRBV6-3 CASSILASYEQYF TGTGCCAGCAGCATACTCGCGTCCTACGAGCAGTACTTC
. TRBJ1-4 . TRBV9 CASSKGGTPNEKLFF TGTGCCAGCAGCAAGGGGGGCACACCTAATGAAAAACTGTTTTTT
many TRBJ2-5 . TRBV12-3/TRBV12-4 CASSHRATKETQYF TGTGCCAGCAGTCACAGGGCTACTAAAGAGACCCAGTACTTC
. TRBJ1-2 . TRBV27 CASSRTERWGYTF TGTGCCAGCAGTCGGACTGAACGTTGGGGCTACACCTTC